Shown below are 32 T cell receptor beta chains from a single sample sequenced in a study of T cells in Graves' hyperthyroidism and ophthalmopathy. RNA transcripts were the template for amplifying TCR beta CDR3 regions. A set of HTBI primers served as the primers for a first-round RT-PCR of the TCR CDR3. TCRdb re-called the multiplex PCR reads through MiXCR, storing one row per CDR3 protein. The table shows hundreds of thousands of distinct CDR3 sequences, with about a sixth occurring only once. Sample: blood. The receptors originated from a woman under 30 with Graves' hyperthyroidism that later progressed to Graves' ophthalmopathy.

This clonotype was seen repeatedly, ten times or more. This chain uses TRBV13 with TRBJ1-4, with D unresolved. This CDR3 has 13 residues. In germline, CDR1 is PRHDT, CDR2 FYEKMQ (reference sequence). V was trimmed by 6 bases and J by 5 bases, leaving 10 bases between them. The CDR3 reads CASRFWENEKLFF. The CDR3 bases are TGTGCCAGCAGGTTTTGGGAGAATGAAAAACTGTTTTTT.

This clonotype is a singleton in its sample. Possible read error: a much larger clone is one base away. This chain's CDR3 is CASSTGRPMNTEAFF. CDR3 nucleotide sequence: TGTGCCAGCAGCACAGGGCGACCGATGAACACTGAAGCTTTCTTT. The chain combines TRBV7-9 with TRBJ1-1; maybe TRBD1 (6 bases). CDR3 length equals 15 residues. Between the trimmed V and J ends, which lost 5 bases and 0 bases, there was a span of 13 bases. Germline CDR1 and CDR2: SEHNR and FQNEAQ (reference sequence).

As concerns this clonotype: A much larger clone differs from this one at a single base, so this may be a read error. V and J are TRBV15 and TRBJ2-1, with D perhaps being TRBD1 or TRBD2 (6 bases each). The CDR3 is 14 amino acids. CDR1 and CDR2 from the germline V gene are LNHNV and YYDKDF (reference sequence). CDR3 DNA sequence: TGTGCCGCCAGCGGAGGTAGGGGGGACAATGAGCAGTTCTTC. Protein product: CAASGGRGDNEQFF.

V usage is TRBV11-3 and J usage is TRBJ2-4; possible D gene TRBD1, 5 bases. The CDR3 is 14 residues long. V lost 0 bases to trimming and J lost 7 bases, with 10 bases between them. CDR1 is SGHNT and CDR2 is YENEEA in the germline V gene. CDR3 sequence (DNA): TGTGCCAGCAGCTTAGACAGGGCGACGAACATTCAGTACTTC. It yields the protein CASSLDRATNIQYF.

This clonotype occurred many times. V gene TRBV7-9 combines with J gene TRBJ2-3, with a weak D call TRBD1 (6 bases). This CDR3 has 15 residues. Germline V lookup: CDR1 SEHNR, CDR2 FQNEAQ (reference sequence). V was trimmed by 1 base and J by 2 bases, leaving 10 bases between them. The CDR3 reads CASSLVQGLTDTQYF. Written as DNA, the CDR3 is TGTGCCAGCAGCTTAGTCCAGGGGCTCACAGATACGCAGTATTTT.

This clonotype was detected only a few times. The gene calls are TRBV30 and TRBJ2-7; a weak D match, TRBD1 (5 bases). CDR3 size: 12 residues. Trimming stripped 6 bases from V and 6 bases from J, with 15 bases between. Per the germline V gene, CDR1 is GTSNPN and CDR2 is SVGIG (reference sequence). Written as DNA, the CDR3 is TGTGCCTGTAGGGGCCCAAAAGGCGAGCAGTACTTC. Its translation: CACRGPKGEQYF.

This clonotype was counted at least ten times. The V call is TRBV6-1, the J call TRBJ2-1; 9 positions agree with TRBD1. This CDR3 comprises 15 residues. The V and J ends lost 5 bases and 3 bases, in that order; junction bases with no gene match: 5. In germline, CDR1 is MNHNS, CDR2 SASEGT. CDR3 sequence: CASSSGQGFYNEQFF. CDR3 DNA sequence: TGTGCCAGCAGTTCAGGACAGGGGTTCTACAATGAGCAGTTCTTC.

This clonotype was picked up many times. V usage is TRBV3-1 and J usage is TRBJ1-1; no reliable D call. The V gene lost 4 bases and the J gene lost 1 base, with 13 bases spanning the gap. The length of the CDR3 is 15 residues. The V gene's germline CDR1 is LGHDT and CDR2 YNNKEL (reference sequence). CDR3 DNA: TGTGCCAGCAGCCCAACCCGAGTTCCGAACACTGAAGCTTTCTTT. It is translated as CASSPTRVPNTEAFF.

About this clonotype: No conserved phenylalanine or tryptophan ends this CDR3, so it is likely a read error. The CDR3 sequence is CATSNDKRMNTEAFL. For the CDR3, the DNA is TGTGCCACCAGCAACGATAAGAGAATGAACACTGAAGCTTTCCTT. The chain recombines TRBV15 with TRBJ1-1; D is undetermined. This CDR3 has 15 amino acids. Germline assignment: CDR1 LNHNV and CDR2 YYDKDF (reference sequence). V was shortened by 4 bases and J by 0 bases, with 12 bases between the two germline ends.

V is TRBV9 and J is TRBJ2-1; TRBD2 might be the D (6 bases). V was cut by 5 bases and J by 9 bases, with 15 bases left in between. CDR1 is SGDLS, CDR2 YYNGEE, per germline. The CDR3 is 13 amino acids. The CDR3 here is CASRAGMGGEQFF. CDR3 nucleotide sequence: TGTGCCAGCAGGGCCGGTATGGGGGGTGAGCAGTTCTTC.

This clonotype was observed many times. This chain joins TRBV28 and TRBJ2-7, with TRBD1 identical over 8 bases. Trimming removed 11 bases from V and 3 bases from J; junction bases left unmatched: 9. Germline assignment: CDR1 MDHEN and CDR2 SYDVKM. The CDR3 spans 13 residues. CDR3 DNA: TGTGCCGGAGGACAGGGTGGCGACTACGAGCAGTACTTC. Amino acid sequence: CAGGQGGDYEQYF. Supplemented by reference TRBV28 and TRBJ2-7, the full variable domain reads DVKVTQSSRYLVKRTGEKVFLECVQDMDHENMFWYRQDPGLGLRLIYFSYDVKMKEKGDIPEGYSVSREKKERFSLILESASTNQTSMYLCAGGQGGDYEQYFGPGTRLTVT.

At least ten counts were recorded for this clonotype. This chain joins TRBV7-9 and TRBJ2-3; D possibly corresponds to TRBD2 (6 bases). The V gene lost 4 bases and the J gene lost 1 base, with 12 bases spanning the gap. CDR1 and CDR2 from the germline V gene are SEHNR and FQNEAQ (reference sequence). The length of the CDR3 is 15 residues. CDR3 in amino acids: CASSSGSGGTDTQYF. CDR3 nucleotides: TGTGCCAGCAGCTCCGGGAGCGGAGGCACAGATACGCAGTATTTT.

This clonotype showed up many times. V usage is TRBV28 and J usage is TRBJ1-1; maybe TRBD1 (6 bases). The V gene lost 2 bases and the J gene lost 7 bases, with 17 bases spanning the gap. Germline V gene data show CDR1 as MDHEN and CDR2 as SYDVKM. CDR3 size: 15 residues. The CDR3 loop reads CASSLGIGRGIEAFF. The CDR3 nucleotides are TGTGCCAGCAGTTTAGGTATCGGCAGGGGAATTGAAGCTTTCTTT.

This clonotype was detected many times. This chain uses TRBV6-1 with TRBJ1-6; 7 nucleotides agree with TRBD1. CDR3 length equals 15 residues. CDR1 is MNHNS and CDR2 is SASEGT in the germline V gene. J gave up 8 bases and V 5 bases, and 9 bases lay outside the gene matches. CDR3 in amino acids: CASSTPGTDYSPLHF. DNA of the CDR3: TGTGCCAGCAGTACTCCCGGGACAGACTATTCACCCCTCCACTTT.

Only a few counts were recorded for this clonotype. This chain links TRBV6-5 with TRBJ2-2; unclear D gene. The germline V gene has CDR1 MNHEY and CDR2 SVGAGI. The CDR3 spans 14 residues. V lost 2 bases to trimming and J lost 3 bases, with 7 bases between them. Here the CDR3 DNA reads TGTGCCAGCAGTTACGGTATGGACACCGGGGAGCTGTTTTTT. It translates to CASSYGMDTGELFF.

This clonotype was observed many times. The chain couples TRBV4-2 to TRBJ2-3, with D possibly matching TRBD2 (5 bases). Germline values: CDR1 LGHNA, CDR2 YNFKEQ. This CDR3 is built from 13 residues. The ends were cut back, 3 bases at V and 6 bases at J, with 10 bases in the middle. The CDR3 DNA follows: TGTGCCAGCAGCCAGGTGGAGGTGGATACGCAGTATTTT. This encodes CASSQVEVDTQYF.

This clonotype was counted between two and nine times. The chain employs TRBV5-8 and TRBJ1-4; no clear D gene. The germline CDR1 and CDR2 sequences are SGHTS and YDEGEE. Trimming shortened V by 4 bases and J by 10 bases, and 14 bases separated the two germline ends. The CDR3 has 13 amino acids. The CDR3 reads CASSGARGGKLFF. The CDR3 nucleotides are TGTGCCAGCAGCGGAGCTCGAGGAGGAAAACTGTTTTTT.

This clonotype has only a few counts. DNA for the CDR3: TGCAGCGTTGAACGGGGGAACGGGGTAAATGGTGGCTACACCTTC. Its protein product is CSVERGNGVNGGYTF. The V gene is TRBV29-1, the J gene TRBJ1-2, with D possibly being TRBD1 (5 bases). The germline gives CDR1 SQVTM, CDR2 ANQGSEA. The V end was cut by 2 bases, the J end by 7 bases, with 20 bases between. This CDR3 comprises 15 residues.

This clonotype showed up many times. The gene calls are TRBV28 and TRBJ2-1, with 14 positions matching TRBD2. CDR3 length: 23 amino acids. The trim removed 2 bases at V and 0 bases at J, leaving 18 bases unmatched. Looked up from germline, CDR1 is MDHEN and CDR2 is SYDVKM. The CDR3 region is CASSLAKRDGLAGGYCSYNEQFF. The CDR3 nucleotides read TGTGCCAGCAGTTTAGCGAAAAGAGACGGACTAGCGGGAGGCTATTGCTCCTACAATGAGCAGTTCTTC.

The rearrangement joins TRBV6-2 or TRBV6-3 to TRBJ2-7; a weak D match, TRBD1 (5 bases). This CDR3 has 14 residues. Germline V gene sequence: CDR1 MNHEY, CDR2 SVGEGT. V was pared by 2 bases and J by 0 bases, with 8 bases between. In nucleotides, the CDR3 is TGTGCCAGCAGTTACGACGACAGCTCCTACGAGCAGTACTTC. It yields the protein CASSYDDSSYEQYF.

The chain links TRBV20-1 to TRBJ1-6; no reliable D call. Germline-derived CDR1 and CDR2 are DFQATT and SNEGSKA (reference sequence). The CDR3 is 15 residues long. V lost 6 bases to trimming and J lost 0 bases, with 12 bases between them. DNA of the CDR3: TGCAGTGCGGCTTACGGGAGCTCCTATAATTCACCCCTCCACTTT. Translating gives CSAAYGSSYNSPLHF.

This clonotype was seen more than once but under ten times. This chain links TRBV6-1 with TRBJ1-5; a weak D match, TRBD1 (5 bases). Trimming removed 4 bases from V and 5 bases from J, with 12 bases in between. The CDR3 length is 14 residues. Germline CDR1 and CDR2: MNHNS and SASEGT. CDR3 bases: TGTGCCAGCAGTGGCGACAGTACCTATCAGCCCCAGCATTTT. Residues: CASSGDSTYQPQHF.

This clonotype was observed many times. The CDR3 region has the DNA TGTGCCAGCTCACGGGATGGGGGCGTCGGTATCACTGAAGCTTTCTTT. Residues: CASSRDGGVGITEAFF. The rearrangement uses TRBV18 and TRBJ1-1; a weak D match, TRBD1 (6 bases). The CDR3 extends over 16 amino acids. Trimming stripped 4 bases from V and 4 bases from J, with 19 bases between. Germline V gene sequence: CDR1 KGHSH, CDR2 LQKENI.

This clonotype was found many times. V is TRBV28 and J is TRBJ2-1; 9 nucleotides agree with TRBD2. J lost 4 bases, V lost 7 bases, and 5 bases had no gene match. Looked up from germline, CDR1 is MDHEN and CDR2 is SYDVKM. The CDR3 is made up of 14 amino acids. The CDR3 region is CASIASGKYNEQFF. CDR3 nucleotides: TGTGCCAGCATAGCTAGCGGGAAGTACAATGAGCAGTTCTTC.

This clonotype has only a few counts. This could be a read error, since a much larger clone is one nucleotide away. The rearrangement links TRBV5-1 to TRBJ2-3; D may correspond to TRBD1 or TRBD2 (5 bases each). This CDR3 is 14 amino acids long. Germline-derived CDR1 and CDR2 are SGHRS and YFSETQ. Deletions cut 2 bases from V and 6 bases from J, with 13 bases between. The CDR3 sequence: CASSFGARMDTQYF. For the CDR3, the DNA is TGCGCCAGCAGCTTCGGGGCTAGAATGGATACGCAGTATTTT.

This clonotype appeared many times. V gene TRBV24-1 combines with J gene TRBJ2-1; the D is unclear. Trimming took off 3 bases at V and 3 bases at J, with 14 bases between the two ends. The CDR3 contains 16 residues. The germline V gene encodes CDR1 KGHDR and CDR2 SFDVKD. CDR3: CATSDTGSQRYNEQFF. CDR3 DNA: TGTGCCACCAGTGATACCGGTTCACAGCGCTACAATGAGCAGTTCTTC.

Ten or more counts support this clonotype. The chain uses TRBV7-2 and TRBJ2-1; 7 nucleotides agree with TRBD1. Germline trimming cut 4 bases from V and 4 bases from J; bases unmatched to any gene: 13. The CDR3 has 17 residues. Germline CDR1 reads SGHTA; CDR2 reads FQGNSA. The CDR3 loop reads CASSSPTDRPNYNEQFF. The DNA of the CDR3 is TGTGCCAGCAGCTCTCCGACGGACAGGCCTAATTACAATGAGCAGTTCTTC.

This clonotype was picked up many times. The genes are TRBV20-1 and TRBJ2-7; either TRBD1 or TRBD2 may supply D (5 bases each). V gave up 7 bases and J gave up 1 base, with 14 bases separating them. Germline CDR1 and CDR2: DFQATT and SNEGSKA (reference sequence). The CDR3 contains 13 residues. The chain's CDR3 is CSVGTGPSYEQYF. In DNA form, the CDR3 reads TGCAGTGTCGGGACCGGGCCGTCCTACGAGCAGTACTTC.

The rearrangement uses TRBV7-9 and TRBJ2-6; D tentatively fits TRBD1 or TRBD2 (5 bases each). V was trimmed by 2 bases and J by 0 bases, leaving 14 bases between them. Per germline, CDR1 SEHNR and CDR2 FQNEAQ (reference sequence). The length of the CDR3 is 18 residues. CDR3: CASSLWGTYVSGANVLTF. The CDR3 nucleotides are TGTGCCAGCAGCTTATGGGGGACGTACGTCTCTGGGGCCAACGTCCTGACTTTC.

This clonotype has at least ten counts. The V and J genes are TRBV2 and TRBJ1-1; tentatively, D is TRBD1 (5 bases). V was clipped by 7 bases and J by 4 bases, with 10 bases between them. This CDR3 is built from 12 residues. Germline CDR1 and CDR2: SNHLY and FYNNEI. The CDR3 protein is CASTGEGTEAFF. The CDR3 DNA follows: TGTGCCAGCACGGGGGAGGGCACTGAAGCTTTCTTT.

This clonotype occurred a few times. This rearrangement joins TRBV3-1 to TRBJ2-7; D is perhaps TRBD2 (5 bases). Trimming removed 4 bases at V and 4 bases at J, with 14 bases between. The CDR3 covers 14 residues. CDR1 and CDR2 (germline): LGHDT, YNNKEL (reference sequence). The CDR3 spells CASSPLEGAYEQYF. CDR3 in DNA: TGTGCCAGCAGCCCCCTTGAGGGTGCATACGAGCAGTACTTC.

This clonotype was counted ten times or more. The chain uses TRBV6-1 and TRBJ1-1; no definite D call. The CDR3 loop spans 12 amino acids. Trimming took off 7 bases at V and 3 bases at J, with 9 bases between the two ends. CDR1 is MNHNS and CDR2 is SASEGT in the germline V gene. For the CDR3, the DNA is TGTGCCAGCAAGGACCCCGACACTGAAGCTTTCTTT. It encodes CASKDPDTEAFF.